These 25 T cell receptor beta chains originate from one sample sequenced in a study of early T cells in non-severe SARS-CoV-2 infection. TCRdb ran MiXCR on the 5' RACE reads and lists one entry per CDR3 protein. The table lists about 52,000 distinct CDR3 sequences, 11% of them singletons. The sample was whole blood. These receptors were collected from an adult who was a healthcare worker with PCR-confirmed SARS-CoV-2 infection or an uninfected control (not recorded which).

This clonotype was found many times. This chain links TRBV5-1 with TRBJ2-1; D not resolved. The CDR3 has 10 residues. Germline assignment: CDR1 SGHRS and CDR2 YFSETQ. V lost 7 bases to trimming and J lost 10 bases, with 9 bases between them. CDR3 in DNA: TGCGCCAGCGAAGGACGCGAGCAGTTCTTC. Amino acids: CASEGREQFF.

This clonotype was observed a handful of times. The chain links TRBV12-3 or TRBV12-4 to TRBJ2-3, with D hard to call. Trimming stripped 5 bases from V and 6 bases from J, with 12 bases between. CDR3 size: 13 residues. The CDR3: CASSPWSSDTQYF. CDR3 sequence (DNA): TGTGCCAGCAGTCCGTGGTCGTCGGATACGCAGTATTTT.

The sample holds a few counts of this clonotype. The chain combines TRBV11-2 with TRBJ1-1; possibly TRBD1 for D (6 bases). The CDR3 is 14 amino acids. Germline CDR1 SGHAT, CDR2 FQNNGV. V was pared by 1 base and J by 5 bases, with 11 bases between. CDR3 sequence (DNA): TGTGCCAGCAGCTTAGCGGGGGGGCTGACTGAAGCTTTCTTT. This translates into CASSLAGGLTEAFF.

There are many counts of this clonotype. The chain is built from TRBV20-1 and TRBJ2-7; tentatively, D is TRBD2 (5 bases). The CDR3 extends over 12 amino acids. Deletions cut 8 bases from V and 6 bases from J, with 17 bases between. CDR1 and CDR2 from the germline V gene are DFQATT and SNEGSKA (reference sequence). The CDR3 sequence: CSSQEAVSEQYF. In DNA form, the CDR3 reads TGCAGTTCTCAGGAGGCCGTAAGCGAGCAGTACTTC.

This clonotype came up a few times. This chain links TRBV29-1 with TRBJ2-7, with 8 bases lining up with TRBD2. Per germline, CDR1 SQVTM and CDR2 ANQGSEA. After removal of 6 bases from V and 3 bases from J, the junction contained 7 bases not matched to a gene. This CDR3 is built from 13 residues. This chain's CDR3 is CSVFYGGGYEQYF. CDR3 DNA sequence: TGCAGCGTGTTCTACGGGGGGGGCTACGAGCAGTACTTC.

The chain joins TRBV20-1 to TRBJ2-3, with a weak D call TRBD2 (5 bases). V was shortened by 1 base and J by 8 bases, with 16 bases between the two germline ends. The CDR3 totals 14 residues. Germline CDR1 DFQATT, CDR2 SNEGSKA (reference sequence). The CDR3, as DNA: TGCAGTGCTAGAGCCCGAGGCAGTGAGGGTACGCAGTATTTT. Translated: CSARARGSEGTQYF.

This clonotype was picked up many times. The V gene is TRBV4-2, the J gene TRBJ1-5; no definite D call. The CDR3 covers 16 residues. Germline values: CDR1 LGHNA, CDR2 YNFKEQ. Trimming removed 0 bases at V and 4 bases at J, with 13 bases between. This CDR3 is CASSQDIGQTNQPQHF. Here the CDR3 DNA reads TGTGCCAGCAGCCAAGATATAGGGCAGACTAATCAGCCCCAGCATTTT.

The table lists this clonotype with many counts. The CDR3 DNA sequence: TGTGCCAGCAGCTTAGCGGTCGGGTCTAGCGGAGACAATGAGCAGTTCTTC. This gives the protein CASSLAVGSSGDNEQFF. The chain carries TRBV11-3 and TRBJ2-1; 7 bases are a match to TRBD2. The CDR3 loop spans 17 amino acids. V lost 1 base and J lost 5; bases outside the gene matches: 11. The germline CDR1 and CDR2 sequences are SGHNT and YENEEA.

The chain carries TRBV4-3 and TRBJ2-7; either TRBD1 or TRBD2 may supply D (5 bases each). The CDR3 runs 14 residues. V was cut by 4 bases and J by 4 bases, with 14 bases left in between. CDR1 is LGHNA and CDR2 is YSLEER in the germline V gene. CDR3 in DNA: TGCGCCAGCAGCCTCGGGACGGACGAGTACGAGCAGTACTTC. Encoded protein: CASSLGTDEYEQYF.

This clonotype has more than one count but fewer than ten. The V gene is TRBV5-4, the J gene TRBJ2-3; D may correspond to TRBD1 or TRBD2 (5 bases each). The CDR3 has 14 amino acids. V lost 0 bases to trimming and J lost 4 bases, with 9 bases between them. The germline V gene encodes CDR1 SGHNT and CDR2 YYREEE (reference sequence). CDR3 sequence (DNA): TGTGCCAGCAGCTTGGCCGGGGCGGCAGATACGCAGTATTTT. It codes for CASSLAGAADTQYF. Filled out from reference TRBV5-4 and TRBJ2-3, the complete variable domain reads ETGVTQSPTHLIKTRGQQVTLRCSSQSGHNTVSWYQQALGQGPQFIFQYYREEENGRGNFPPRFSGLQFPNYSSELNVNALELDDSALYLCASSLAGAADTQYFGPGTRLTVL.

The V call is TRBV5-1, the J call TRBJ2-5; D gene unclear. CDR1 and CDR2 (germline): SGHRS, YFSETQ. The CDR3 has 11 amino acids. Trimming cost V 4 bases and J 2 bases, with 3 bases left between them. The CDR3 is CASSKQETQYF. The CDR3 nucleotides read TGCGCCAGCAGCAAACAAGAGACCCAGTACTTC. Variable domain in full (rest from reference TRBV5-1 and TRBJ2-5): KAGVTQTPRYLIKTRGQQVTLSCSPISGHRSVSWYQQTPGQGLQFLFEYFSETQRNKGNFPGRFSGRQFSNSRSEMNVSTLELGDSALYLCASSKQETQYFGPGTRLLVL.

The table lists this clonotype with a few counts. The chain employs TRBV4-3 and TRBJ1-3; D might be TRBD1 (6 bases). This CDR3 contains 17 residues. Germline V gene lookup returns CDR1 LGHNA and CDR2 YSLEER. Trimming stripped 0 bases from V and 0 bases from J, with 12 bases between. CDR3 region: CASSQDRGGVSGNTIYF. In DNA, the CDR3 is TGCGCCAGCAGCCAAGATCGCGGGGGCGTCTCTGGAAACACCATATATTTT.

This clonotype was recorded a few times. V and J are TRBV6-1 and TRBJ2-1; D ambiguous. This CDR3 contains 13 residues. Trimming took off 7 bases at V and 4 bases at J, with 11 bases between the two ends. CDR1 and CDR2 from the germline V gene are MNHNS and SASEGT. The CDR3 is CASKADYYNEQFF. DNA of the CDR3: TGTGCCAGCAAGGCCGATTATTACAATGAGCAGTTCTTC.

There are a few counts of this clonotype. CDR3 bases: TGTGCCAGCAGCTTAAGGACAACCCGGGATAATGAGCAGTTCTTC. Translated, it gives CASSLRTTRDNEQFF. The chain joins TRBV7-2 to TRBJ2-1; perhaps D is TRBD1 or TRBD2 (5 bases each). Germline V gene sequence: CDR1 SGHTA, CDR2 FQGNSA. V lost 2 bases and J 7 bases, leaving 15 bases between the germline ends. The CDR3 loop spans 15 amino acids.

This clonotype was seen more than once but under ten times. The chain has TRBV4-1 and TRBJ2-3; the match to TRBD1 covers 10 bases. The CDR3 length is 17 residues. After removal of 1 base from V and 2 bases from J, the junction contained 6 bases not matched to a gene. CDR1 and CDR2 (germline): MGHRA, YSYEKL. The CDR3 reads CASSQGGTGAYTDTQYF. The CDR3 coding sequence is TGCGCCAGCAGCCAAGGCGGGACAGGGGCCTACACAGATACGCAGTATTTT.

This clonotype turned up a few times. The J gene is TRBJ2-3, the V gene TRBV20-1; 9 nucleotides match TRBD2. Germline CDR1 DFQATT, CDR2 SNEGSKA (reference sequence). The CDR3 has 17 residues. The V gene end was trimmed by 4 bases and the J gene end by 4 bases; junction bases not matched to a gene: 15. This chain's CDR3 is CSATHRGRTSVADTQYF. Written as DNA, the CDR3 is TGCAGTGCTACCCATAGAGGGCGGACTAGCGTAGCAGATACGCAGTATTTT.

On this clonotype itself: This clone may be a read error of a much larger clone one base away. This sequence joins TRBV7-2 and TRBJ1-3, with a tentative D call TRBD1 (5 bases). The V end lost 1 base, the J end lost 6 bases, and 10 bases lay between the germline ends. The germline gives CDR1 SGHTA, CDR2 FQGNSA. This CDR3 region has 14 residues. Here the CDR3 DNA reads TGTGCCAGCAGCTTAGGCCAGGGAAAAAACACCATATATTTT. Translated: CASSLGQGKNTIYF. Supplemented by reference TRBV7-2 and TRBJ1-3, the full variable domain reads GAGVSQSPSNKVTEKGKDVELRCDPISGHTALYWYRQSLGQGLEFLIYFQGNSAPDKSGLPSDRFSAERTGGSVSTLTIQRTQQEDSAVYLCASSLGQGKNTIYFGEGSWLTVV.

This clonotype showed up many times. One end of the junction fails to match germline, which may point to a read error. The gene calls are TRBV7-7 and TRBJ2-5, with 12 bases lining up with TRBD2. The length of the CDR3 is 18 residues. Germline V lookup: CDR1 SSHAT, CDR2 FNYEAQ (reference sequence). The DNA for the CDR3 is TGTGCTAGCAGCAGCAGACTAGCGGGGGCCAAATCGCAAGAGACCCAGTACTTC. Protein product: CASSSRLAGAKSQETQYF. The entire variable domain, with the rest obtained from reference TRBV7-7 and TRBJ2-5, is as follows: GAGVSQSPRYKVTKRGQDVTLRCDPISSHATLYWYQQALGQGPEFLTYFNYEAQPDKSGLPSDRFSAERPEGSISTLTIQRTEQRDSAMYRCASSSRLAGAKSQETQYFGPGTRLLVL.

Only a few counts were recorded for this clonotype. The chain is built from TRBV6-6 and TRBJ2-7, with 8 bases lining up with TRBD1. Germline V gene lookup returns CDR1 MNHNY and CDR2 SVGAGI (reference sequence). V shed 7 bases, J shed 3 bases, and the junction held 8 bases outside the gene matches. The CDR3 runs 14 residues. CDR3 sequence: CASTPADRGYEQYF. Here the CDR3 DNA reads TGTGCCAGCACTCCCGCCGACAGGGGCTACGAGCAGTACTTC.

This clonotype has a count of ten or more. This sequence joins TRBV11-2 and TRBJ1-4; 7 positions agree with TRBD1. The CDR3 sequence is 17 residues long. Trimming removed 5 bases from V and 4 bases from J; junction bases left unmatched: 13. CDR1 is SGHAT and CDR2 is FQNNGV in the germline V gene. This chain's CDR3 is CASSQAGQLTLNEKLFF. The CDR3 nucleotides read TGTGCCAGCAGCCAGGCGGGACAGCTTACTCTTAATGAAAAACTGTTTTTT.

This clonotype was observed a handful of times. At one boundary the junction diverges from the germline segment, which might be a read error. J is TRBJ2-5 and V is TRBV7-7; 11 nucleotides line up with TRBD2. Germline V gene data show CDR1 as SSHAT and CDR2 as FNYEAQ (reference sequence). The CDR3 consists of 16 residues. The chain's CDR3 is CASSLAGGSARETQYF. For the CDR3, the DNA is TGTGCTAGCAGCTTAGCGGGAGGGTCTGCCCGGGAGACCCAGTACTTC.

This clonotype was observed many times. One end of the junction does not line up with germline, which may come from a read error. The DNA for the CDR3 is TGTGCCAGCAGGGTAATTATGGGACCGAACACTGAAGTTTTCTTT. It codes for CASRVIMGPNTEVFF. The chain links TRBV2 to TRBJ1-1; possibly TRBD1 for D (5 bases). The CDR3 extends over 15 amino acids. The germline gives CDR1 SNHLY, CDR2 FYNNEI.

This clonotype turned up a few times. The V gene is TRBV12-3 or TRBV12-4, the J gene TRBJ1-5; D remains ambiguous. Trimming left V 7 bases short and J 2 bases short, with 12 bases between. This CDR3 has 14 residues. The CDR3 loop reads CASTLGEGNQPQHF. The CDR3 DNA reads TGTGCCAGCACCTTAGGCGAAGGCAATCAGCCCCAGCATTTT.

V usage is TRBV5-4 and J usage is TRBJ2-5; D is unresolved. V lost 4 bases, J lost 5 bases, and 15 bases lay in between. CDR1 and CDR2 (germline): SGHNT, YYREEE (reference sequence). This CDR3 spans 14 amino acids. The chain's CDR3 is CASSPESQQETQYF. CDR3 DNA: TGTGCCAGCAGCCCCGAGTCACAGCAGGAGACCCAGTACTTC.

The rearrangement links TRBV3-1 to TRBJ1-6, with D possibly being TRBD1 (5 bases). Germline values: CDR1 LGHDT, CDR2 YNNKEL (reference sequence). CDR3 length: 15 amino acids. V dropped 3 bases and J dropped 9 bases, with 15 bases sitting between them. Here the CDR3 reads CASSQVAGKSSPLHF. In nucleotides, the CDR3 is TGTGCCAGCAGCCAGGTGGCAGGGAAAAGTTCACCCCTCCACTTT. Full variable domain (outside the CDR3, taken from reference TRBV3-1 and TRBJ1-6): DTAVSQTPKYLVTQMGNDKSIKCEQNLGHDTMYWYKQDSKKFLKIMFSYNNKELIINETVPNRFSPKSPDKAHLNLHINSLELGDSAVYFCASSQVAGKSSPLHFGNGTRLTVT.